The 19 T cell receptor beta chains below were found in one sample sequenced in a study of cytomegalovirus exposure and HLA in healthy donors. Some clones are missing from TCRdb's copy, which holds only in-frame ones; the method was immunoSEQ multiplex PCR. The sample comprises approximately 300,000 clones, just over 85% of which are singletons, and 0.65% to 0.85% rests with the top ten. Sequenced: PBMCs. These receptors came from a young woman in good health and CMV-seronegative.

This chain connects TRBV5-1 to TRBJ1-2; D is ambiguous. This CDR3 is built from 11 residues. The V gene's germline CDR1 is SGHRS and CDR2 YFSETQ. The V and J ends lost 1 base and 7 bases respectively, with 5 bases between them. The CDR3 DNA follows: TGCGCCAGCAGCTTGAACGGTGGCTACACCTTC. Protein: CASSLNGGYTF. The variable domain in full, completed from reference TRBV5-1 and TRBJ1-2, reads KAGVTQTPRYLIKTRGQQVTLSCSPISGHRSVSWYQQTPGQGLQFLFEYFSETQRNKGNFPGRFSGRQFSNSRSEMNVSTLELGDSALYLCASSLNGGYTFGSGTRLTVV.

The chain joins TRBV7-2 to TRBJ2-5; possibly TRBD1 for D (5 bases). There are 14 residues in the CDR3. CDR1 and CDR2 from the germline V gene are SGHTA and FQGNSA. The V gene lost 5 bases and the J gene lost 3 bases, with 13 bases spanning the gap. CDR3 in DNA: TGTGCCAGCAGCCCAGCCGGACATAAAGAGACCCAGTACTTC. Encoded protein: CASSPAGHKETQYF.

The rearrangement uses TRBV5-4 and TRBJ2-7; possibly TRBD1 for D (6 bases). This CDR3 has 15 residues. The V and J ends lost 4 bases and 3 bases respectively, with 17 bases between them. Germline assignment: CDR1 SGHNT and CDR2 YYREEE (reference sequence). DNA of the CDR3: TGTGCCAGCAGCCCCTCGGCGGACAGAGACTACGAGCAGTACTTC. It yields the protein CASSPSADRDYEQYF.

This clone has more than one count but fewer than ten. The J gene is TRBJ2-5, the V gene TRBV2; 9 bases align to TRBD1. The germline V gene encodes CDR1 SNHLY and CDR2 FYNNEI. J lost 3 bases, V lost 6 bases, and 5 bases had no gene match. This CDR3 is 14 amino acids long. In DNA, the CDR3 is TGTGCCAGCAGGCTTGGGACAGGGAAAGAGACCCAGTACTTC. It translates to CASRLGTGKETQYF.

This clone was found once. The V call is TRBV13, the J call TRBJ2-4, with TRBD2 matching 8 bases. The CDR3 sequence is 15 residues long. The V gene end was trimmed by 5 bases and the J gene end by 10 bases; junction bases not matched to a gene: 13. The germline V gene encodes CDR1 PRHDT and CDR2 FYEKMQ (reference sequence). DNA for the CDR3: TGTGCCAGCAGCCCGATGAGCGGGAGCCCTCGAATTCAGTACTTC. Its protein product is CASSPMSGSPRIQYF.

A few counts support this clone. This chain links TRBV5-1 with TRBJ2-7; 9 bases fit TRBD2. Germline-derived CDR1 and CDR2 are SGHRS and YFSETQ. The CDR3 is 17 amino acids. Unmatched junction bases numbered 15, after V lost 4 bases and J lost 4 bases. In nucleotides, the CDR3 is TGCGCCAGCAGCCCCGGTTCGGCTAGCGGGAATAGGTACGAGCAGTACTTC. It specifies CASSPGSASGNRYEQYF.

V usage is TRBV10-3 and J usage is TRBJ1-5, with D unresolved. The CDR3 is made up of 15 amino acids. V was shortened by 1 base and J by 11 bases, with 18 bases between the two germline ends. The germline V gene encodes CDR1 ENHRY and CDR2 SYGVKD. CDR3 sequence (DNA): TGTGCCATCAGTGAGTTTTGGTGGCGGCGTGAGGCCCAGCATTTT. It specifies CAISEFWWRREAQHF.

The CDR3 here is CASSLGDSKEKLFF. The CDR3 DNA reads TGCGCCAGCAGCTTGGGGGACAGTAAAGAAAAACTGTTTTTT. The chain is built from TRBV5-1 and TRBJ1-4, with 7 positions matching TRBD1. CDR3 length: 14 residues. Germline CDR1 reads SGHRS; CDR2 reads YFSETQ. J was trimmed by 8 bases and V by 0 bases; bases with no gene match: 4.

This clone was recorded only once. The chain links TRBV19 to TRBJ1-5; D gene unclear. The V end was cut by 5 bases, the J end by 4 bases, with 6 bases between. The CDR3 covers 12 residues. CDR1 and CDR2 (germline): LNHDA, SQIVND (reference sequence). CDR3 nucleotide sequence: TGTGCCAGTAGTTACATTAATCAGCCCCAGCATTTT. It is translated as CASSYINQPQHF.

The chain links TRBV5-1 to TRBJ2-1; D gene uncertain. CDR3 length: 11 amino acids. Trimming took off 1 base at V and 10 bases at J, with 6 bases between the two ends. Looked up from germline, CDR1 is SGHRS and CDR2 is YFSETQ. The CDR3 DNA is TGCGCCAGCAGCTTGTCCATCGAGCAGTTCTTC. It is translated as CASSLSIEQFF.

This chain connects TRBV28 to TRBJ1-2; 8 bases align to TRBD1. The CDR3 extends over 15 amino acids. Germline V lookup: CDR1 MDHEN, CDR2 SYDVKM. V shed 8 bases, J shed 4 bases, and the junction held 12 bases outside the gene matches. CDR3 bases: TGTGCCAGCGGTCAGGCTTCAGGGGGCGGCTATGGCTACACCTTC. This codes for CASGQASGGGYGYTF.

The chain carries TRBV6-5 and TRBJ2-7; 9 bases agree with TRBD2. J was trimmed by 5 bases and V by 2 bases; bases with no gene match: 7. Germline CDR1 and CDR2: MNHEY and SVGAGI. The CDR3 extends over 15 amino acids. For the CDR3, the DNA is TGTGCCAGCAGTTACCCCGCGGTAGCGGGAGACGAGCAGTACTTC. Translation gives CASSYPAVAGDEQYF.

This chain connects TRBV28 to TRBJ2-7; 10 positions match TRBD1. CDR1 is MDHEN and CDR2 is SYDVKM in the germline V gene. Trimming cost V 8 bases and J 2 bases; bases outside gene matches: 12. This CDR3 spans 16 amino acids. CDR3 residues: CASGSRTGGDPYEQYF. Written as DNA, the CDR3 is TGTGCCAGCGGGTCTCGGACAGGGGGAGATCCCTACGAGCAGTACTTC.

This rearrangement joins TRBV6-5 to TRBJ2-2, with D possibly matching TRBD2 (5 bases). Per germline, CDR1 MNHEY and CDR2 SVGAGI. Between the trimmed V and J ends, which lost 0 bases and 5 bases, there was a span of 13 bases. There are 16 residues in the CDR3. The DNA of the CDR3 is TGTGCCAGCAGTTACTCGACGACCGGGAAGACCGGGGAGCTGTTTTTT. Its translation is CASSYSTTGKTGELFF.

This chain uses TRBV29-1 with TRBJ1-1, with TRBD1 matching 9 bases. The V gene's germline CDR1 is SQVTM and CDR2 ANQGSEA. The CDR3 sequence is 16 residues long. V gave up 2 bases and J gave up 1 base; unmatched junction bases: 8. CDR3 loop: CSVEPWDRVSNTEAFF. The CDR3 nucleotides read TGCAGCGTTGAACCTTGGGACAGGGTTTCGAACACTGAAGCTTTCTTT.

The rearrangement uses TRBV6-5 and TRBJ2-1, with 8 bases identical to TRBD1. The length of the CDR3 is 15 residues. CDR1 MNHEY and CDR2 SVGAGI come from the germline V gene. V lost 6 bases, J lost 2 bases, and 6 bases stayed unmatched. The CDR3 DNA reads TGTGCCAGCAGCCCAGGACAGGGTGCCTACAATGAGCAGTTCTTC. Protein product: CASSPGQGAYNEQFF.

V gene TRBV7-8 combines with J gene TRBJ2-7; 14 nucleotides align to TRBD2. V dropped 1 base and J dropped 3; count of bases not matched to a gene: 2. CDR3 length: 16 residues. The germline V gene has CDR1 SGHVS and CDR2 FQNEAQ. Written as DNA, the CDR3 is TGTGCCAGCAGCTTAGGGGGACTAGCGGGAGTCTACGAGCAGTACTTC. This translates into CASSLGGLAGVYEQYF.

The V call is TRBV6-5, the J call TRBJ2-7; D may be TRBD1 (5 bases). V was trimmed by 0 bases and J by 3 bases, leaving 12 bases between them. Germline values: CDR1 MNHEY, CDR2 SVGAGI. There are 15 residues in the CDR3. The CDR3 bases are TGTGCCAGCAGTTACTCCTCAGGGTCACACTACGAGCAGTACTTC. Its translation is CASSYSSGSHYEQYF.

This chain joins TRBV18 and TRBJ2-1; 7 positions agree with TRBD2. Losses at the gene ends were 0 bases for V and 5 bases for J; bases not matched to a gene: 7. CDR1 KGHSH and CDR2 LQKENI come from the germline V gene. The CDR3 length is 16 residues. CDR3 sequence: CASSPPGLADDNEQFF. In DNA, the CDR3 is TGTGCCAGCTCACCACCGGGGCTAGCGGACGACAATGAGCAGTTCTTC.